This TCR beta chain came from a study of TIL therapy for anti-PD-1-resistant metastatic lung cancer. Study context: Patients had a median age of 54 years (range 38-75). Half of patients were current or former smokers.

Overall study results and limits: The baseline peripheral repertoire was partially replaced by infused TIL clonotypes that later decayed.

As for this clone: Its cognate antigen is unknown.

Indicated time point: pre-treatment sample, taken before nivolumab and TIL therapy. The libraries were made with immunoSEQ v3. Sequencing depth was approximately 2 million read pairs for survey level, roughly 4.5-6.5 million for deep. The repertoire was sequenced with immunoSEQ multiplex PCR; TCRdb's copy has only in-frame clones and lacks some. The profile shows 20,000 to 25,000 clones, over 70% of them singletons. This CDR3 contains 16 residues. Germline V gene sequence: CDR1 MNHNS, CDR2 SASEGT. V was shortened by 0 bases and J by 2 bases, with 13 bases between the two germline ends. The receptor's source is a person between 30 and 79 years old with non-small cell lung cancer. This specimen consisted of blood, obtained at baseline. This chain joins TRBV6-1 and TRBJ1-1; no clear D. The CDR3 protein is CASSEAKGRHNTEAFF. CDR3 nucleotides: TGTGCCAGCAGTGAAGCAAAAGGACGGCATAACACTGAAGCTTTCTTT.